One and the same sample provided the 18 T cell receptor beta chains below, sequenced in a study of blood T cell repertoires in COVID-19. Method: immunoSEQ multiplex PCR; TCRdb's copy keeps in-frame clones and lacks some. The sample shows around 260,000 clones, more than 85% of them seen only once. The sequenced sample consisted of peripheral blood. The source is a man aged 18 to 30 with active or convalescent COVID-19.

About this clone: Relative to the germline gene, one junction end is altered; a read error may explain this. The CDR3 DNA is TGTGCCAGCAGCTTGCTCTTCGACTTC. Protein product: CASSLLFDF. The V gene is TRBV5-8, the J gene TRBJ2-4; D remains ambiguous. Looked up from germline, CDR1 is SGHTS and CDR2 is YDEGEE. The CDR3 is made up of 9 amino acids.

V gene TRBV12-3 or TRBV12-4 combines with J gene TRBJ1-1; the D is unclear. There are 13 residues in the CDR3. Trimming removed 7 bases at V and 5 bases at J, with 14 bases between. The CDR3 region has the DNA TGTGCCAGCATATCCCATCGGGGAACTGAAGCTTTCTTT. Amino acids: CASISHRGTEAFF.

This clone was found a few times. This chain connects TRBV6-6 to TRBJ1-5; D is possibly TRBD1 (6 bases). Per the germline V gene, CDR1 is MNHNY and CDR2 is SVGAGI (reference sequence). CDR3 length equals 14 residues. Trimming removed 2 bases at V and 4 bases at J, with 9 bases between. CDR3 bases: TGTGCCAGCAGTTACGACAGGCCTAATCAGCCCCAGCATTTT. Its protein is CASSYDRPNQPQHF.

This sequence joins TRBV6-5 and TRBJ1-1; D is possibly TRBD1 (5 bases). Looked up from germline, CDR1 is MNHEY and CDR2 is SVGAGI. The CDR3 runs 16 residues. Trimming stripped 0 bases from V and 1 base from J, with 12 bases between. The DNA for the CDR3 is TGTGCCAGCAGTTACTCGATGGGGGGAACGAACACTGAAGCTTTCTTT. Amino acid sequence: CASSYSMGGTNTEAFF.

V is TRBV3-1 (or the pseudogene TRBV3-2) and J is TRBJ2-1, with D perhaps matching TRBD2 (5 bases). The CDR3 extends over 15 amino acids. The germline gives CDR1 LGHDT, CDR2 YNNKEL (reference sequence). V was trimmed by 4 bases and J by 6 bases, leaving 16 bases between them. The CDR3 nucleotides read TGTGCCAGCAGCCCTGAGGGTATCTCCCTCAATGAGCAGTTCTTC. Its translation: CASSPEGISLNEQFF.

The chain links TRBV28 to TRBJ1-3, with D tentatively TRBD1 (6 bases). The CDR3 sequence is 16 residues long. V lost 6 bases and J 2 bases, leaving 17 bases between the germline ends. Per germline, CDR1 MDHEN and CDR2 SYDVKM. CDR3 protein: CASRSVLGGAGNTIYF. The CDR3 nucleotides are TGTGCCAGCAGATCGGTATTAGGGGGGGCTGGAAACACCATATATTTT.

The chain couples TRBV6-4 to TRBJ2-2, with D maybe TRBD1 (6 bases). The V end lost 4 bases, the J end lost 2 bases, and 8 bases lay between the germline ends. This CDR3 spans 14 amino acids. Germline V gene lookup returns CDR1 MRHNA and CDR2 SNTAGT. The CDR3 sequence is CASSVRGNTGELFF. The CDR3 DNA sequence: TGTGCCAGCAGTGTCAGGGGTAACACCGGGGAGCTGTTTTTT.

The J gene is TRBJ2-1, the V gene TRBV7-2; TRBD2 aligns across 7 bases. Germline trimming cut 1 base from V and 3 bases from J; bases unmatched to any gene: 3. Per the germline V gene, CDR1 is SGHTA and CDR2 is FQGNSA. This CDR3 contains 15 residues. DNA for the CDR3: TGTGCCAGCAGCTTAGGCCCTAGCGGCTACAATGAGCAGTTCTTC. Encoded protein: CASSLGPSGYNEQFF.

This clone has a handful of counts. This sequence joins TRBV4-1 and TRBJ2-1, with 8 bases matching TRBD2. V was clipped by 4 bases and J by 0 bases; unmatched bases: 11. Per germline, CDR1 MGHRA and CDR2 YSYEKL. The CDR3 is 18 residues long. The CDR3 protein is CASSPHPPGTSSYNEQFF. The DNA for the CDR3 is TGCGCCAGCAGCCCCCACCCACCCGGGACTAGCTCCTACAATGAGCAGTTCTTC.

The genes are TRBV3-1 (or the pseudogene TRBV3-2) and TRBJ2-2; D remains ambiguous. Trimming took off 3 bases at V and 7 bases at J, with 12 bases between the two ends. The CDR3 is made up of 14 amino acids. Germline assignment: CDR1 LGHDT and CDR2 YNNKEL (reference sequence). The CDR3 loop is CASSQRGPGGELFF. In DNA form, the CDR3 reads TGTGCCAGCAGCCAGAGAGGTCCGGGCGGGGAGCTGTTTTTT.

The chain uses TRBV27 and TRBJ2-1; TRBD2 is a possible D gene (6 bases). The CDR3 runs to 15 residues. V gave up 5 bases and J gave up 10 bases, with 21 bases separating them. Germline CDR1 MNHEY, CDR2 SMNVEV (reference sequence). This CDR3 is CASSPQDYVLSEQFF. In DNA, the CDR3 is TGTGCCAGCAGTCCGCAGGACTACGTCCTTAGCGAGCAGTTCTTC.

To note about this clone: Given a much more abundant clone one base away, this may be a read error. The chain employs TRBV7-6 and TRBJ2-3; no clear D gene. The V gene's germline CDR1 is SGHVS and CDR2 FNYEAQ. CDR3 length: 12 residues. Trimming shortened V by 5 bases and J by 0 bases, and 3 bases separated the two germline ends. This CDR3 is CASSLSTDTQYF. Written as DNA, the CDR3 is TGTGCCAGCAGCCTCAGCACAGATACGCAGTATTTT. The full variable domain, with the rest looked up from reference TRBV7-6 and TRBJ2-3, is GAGVSQSPRYKVTKRGQDVALRCDPISGHVSLYWYRQALGQGPEFLTYFNYEAQQDKSGLPNDRFSAERPEGSISTLTIQRTEQRDSAMYRCASSLSTDTQYFGPGTRLTVL.

The CDR3 is CASSLAGGMNTQYF. The CDR3 nucleotides are TGTGCCAGCAGCTTGGCTGGGGGGATGAATACGCAGTATTTT. The chain is built from TRBV5-5 and TRBJ2-3, with a tentative D call TRBD2 (6 bases). The CDR3 sequence is 14 residues long. Germline values: CDR1 SGHKS, CDR2 YYEKEE (reference sequence). V gave up 0 bases and J gave up 7 bases, with 12 bases separating them.

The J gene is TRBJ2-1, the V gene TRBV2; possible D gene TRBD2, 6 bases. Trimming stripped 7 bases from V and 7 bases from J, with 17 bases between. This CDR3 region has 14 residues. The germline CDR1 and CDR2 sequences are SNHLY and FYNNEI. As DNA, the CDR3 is TGTGCCAGCACGACCGGGGGACGGATGAATGAGCAGTTCTTC. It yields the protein CASTTGGRMNEQFF.

The chain's CDR3 is CASSPIAVTDTQYF. In DNA, the CDR3 is TGTGCCAGCAGCCCAATAGCGGTCACAGATACGCAGTATTTT. V and J are TRBV13 and TRBJ2-3, with D possibly being TRBD2 (6 bases). The length of the CDR3 is 14 residues. The V end was cut by 5 bases, the J end by 2 bases, with 11 bases between. Germline V gene sequence: CDR1 PRHDT, CDR2 FYEKMQ (reference sequence).

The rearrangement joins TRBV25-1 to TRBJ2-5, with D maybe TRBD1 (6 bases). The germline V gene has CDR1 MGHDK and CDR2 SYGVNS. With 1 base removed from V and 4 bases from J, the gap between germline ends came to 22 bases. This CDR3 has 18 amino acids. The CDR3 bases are TGTGCCAGCAGTGAATCCGGCGTAGGGGCAGGGGTGGTAGAGACCCAGTACTTC. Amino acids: CASSESGVGAGVVETQYF.

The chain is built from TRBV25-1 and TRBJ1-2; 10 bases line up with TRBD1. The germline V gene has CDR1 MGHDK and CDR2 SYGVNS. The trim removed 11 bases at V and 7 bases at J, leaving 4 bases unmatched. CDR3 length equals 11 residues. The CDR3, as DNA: TGTGCCTGCCGACAGGGGGCTGGCTACACCTTC. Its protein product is CACRQGAGYTF.

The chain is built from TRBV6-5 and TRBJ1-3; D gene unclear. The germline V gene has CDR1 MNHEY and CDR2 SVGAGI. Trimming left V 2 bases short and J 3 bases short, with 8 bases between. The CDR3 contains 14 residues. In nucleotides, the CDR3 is TGTGCCAGCAGTTACCCGGACTTTGGAAACACCATATATTTT. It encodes CASSYPDFGNTIYF.